One sample yielded the 27 T cell receptor beta chains listed below, sequenced in a study of beta chain features in type 1 diabetes. All of the isolated RNA was reverse transcribed, so expressed TCRB transcripts were sequenced. Clones were sequenced by immunoSEQ multiplex PCR, and TCRdb holds only the in-frame ones, with some missing. This table has about 930,000 clones, roughly 15% appearing once. The material sequenced was naive CD4+ T cells from blood. Source of these receptors: a woman younger than 35 in good health.

The chain joins TRBV27 to TRBJ1-2, with D perhaps TRBD1 (6 bases). The CDR3 extends over 14 amino acids. CDR1 is MNHEY, CDR2 SMNVEV, per germline (reference sequence). V was cut by 2 bases and J by 2 bases, with 9 bases left in between. In DNA form, the CDR3 reads TGTGCCAGCAGTTTAACAGGGAAGAACTATGGCTACACCTTC. Translated, it gives CASSLTGKNYGYTF.

This clone was observed a handful of times. J is TRBJ2-7 and V is TRBV4-2; 7 nucleotides line up with TRBD1. J gave up 4 bases and V 0 bases, and 9 bases lay outside the gene matches. CDR3 size: 16 residues. The germline CDR1 and CDR2 sequences are LGHNA and YNFKEQ. The CDR3 sequence: CASSQDHGQELYEQYF. DNA of the CDR3: TGTGCCAGCAGCCAAGACCACGGACAGGAGTTATACGAGCAGTACTTC.

CDR3 loop: CASSSRTGEGGYTF. In DNA, the CDR3 is TGTGCCAGCAGCTCCCGGACAGGCGAAGGTGGCTACACCTTC. J is TRBJ1-2 and V is TRBV5-4, with 7 bases aligning to TRBD1. The CDR3 is 14 amino acids. Per germline, CDR1 SGHNT and CDR2 YYREEE (reference sequence). Losses at the gene ends were 3 bases for V and 7 bases for J; bases not matched to a gene: 9. Filled out from reference TRBV5-4 and TRBJ1-2, the complete variable domain reads ETGVTQSPTHLIKTRGQQVTLRCSSQSGHNTVSWYQQALGQGPQFIFQYYREEENGRGNFPPRFSGLQFPNYSSELNVNALELDDSALYLCASSSRTGEGGYTFGSGTRLTVV.

This clone was recorded a few times. In DNA, the CDR3 is TGTGCCAGCAGCTTAGCAGGCACGGTAGATGAAAAACTGTTTTTT. Its translation is CASSLAGTVDEKLFF. The chain recombines TRBV7-9 with TRBJ1-4; D unresolved. Germline CDR1 reads SEHNR; CDR2 reads FQNEAQ (reference sequence). The V end was cut by 0 bases, the J end by 6 bases, with 11 bases between. The CDR3 extends over 15 amino acids. Full variable domain (missing parts from reference TRBV7-9 and TRBJ1-4): DTGVSQNPRHKITKRGQNVTFRCDPISEHNRLYWYRQTLGQGPEFLTYFQNEAQLEKSRLLSDRFSAERPKGSFSTLEIQRTEQGDSAMYLCASSLAGTVDEKLFFGSGTQLSVL.

V is TRBV4-2 and J is TRBJ2-5, with no clear D. The germline V and J ends were trimmed by 1 base and 3 bases, with 9 bases remaining between them. CDR1 is LGHNA, CDR2 YNFKEQ, per germline. The CDR3 totals 14 residues. CDR3 amino acids: CASSQAAGKETQYF. The DNA for the CDR3 is TGTGCCAGCAGCCAAGCCGCTGGTAAAGAGACCCAGTACTTC.

This clone was found a few times. The J gene is TRBJ2-1, the V gene TRBV4-3; TRBD2 agrees at 10 bases. The CDR3 has 16 amino acids. Germline V gives CDR1 LGHNA, CDR2 YSLEER. V lost 4 bases, J lost 6 bases, and 9 bases stayed unmatched. The CDR3 DNA reads as TGCGCCAGCAGCCTTCAGAGCGGGAGGGCGTCCAATGAGCAGTTCTTC. Its translation is CASSLQSGRASNEQFF.

The V gene is TRBV28, the J gene TRBJ2-7; D remains ambiguous. V lost 10 bases and J lost 0, with 4 bases in between. CDR3 length: 10 amino acids. Germline V CDR1 and CDR2: MDHEN, SYDVKM. CDR3 region: CATLSYEQYF. DNA of the CDR3: TGTGCCACCCTCTCCTACGAGCAGTACTTC.

This clone appeared a few times. The chain is built from TRBV5-1 and TRBJ2-3, with D unclear. Germline CDR1 is SGHRS and CDR2 is YFSETQ. Trimming shortened V by 4 bases and J by 2 bases, and 14 bases separated the two germline ends. This CDR3 has 15 residues. CDR3 sequence: CASSLLDHDTDTQYF. The CDR3 DNA follows: TGCGCCAGCAGCCTGCTCGACCACGACACAGATACGCAGTATTTT.

This clone appeared a few times. The chain recombines TRBV5-1 with TRBJ2-3; D is perhaps TRBD1 or TRBD2 (5 bases each). Germline CDR1 SGHRS, CDR2 YFSETQ. Trimming removed 9 bases from V and 5 bases from J, with 25 bases in between. The CDR3 totals 16 residues. The CDR3 here is CATGLGTEHVGDTQYF. CDR3 nucleotide sequence: TGCGCCACCGGCCTCGGGACCGAGCATGTGGGAGATACGCAGTATTTT.

The rearrangement joins TRBV7-2 to TRBJ2-7; D is unclear. This CDR3 spans 15 amino acids. Germline loops: CDR1 SGHTA, CDR2 FQGNSA. V lost 0 bases and J 0 bases, leaving 9 bases between the germline ends. The CDR3 sequence is CASSLASQNSYEQYF. The CDR3 DNA is TGTGCCAGCAGCTTAGCCTCCCAGAACTCCTACGAGCAGTACTTC.

This clone was found a few times. The V call is TRBV11-1, the J call TRBJ2-3; 10 bases match TRBD2. After removal of 2 bases from V and 2 bases from J, the junction contained 7 bases not matched to a gene. The germline V gene has CDR1 SGHAT and CDR2 FQDESV (reference sequence). This CDR3 has 17 residues. The CDR3 nucleotides are TGTGCCAGCAGCTTAAACCCTAGCGGGAGACACACAGATACGCAGTATTTT. It encodes CASSLNPSGRHTDTQYF.

CDR3 coding DNA: TGTGCCAGCAGCCAAGATTCTGGGTACGAGCAGTACTTC. Its protein is CASSQDSGYEQYF. The rearrangement joins TRBV4-2 to TRBJ2-7; D not certain. Germline CDR1 reads LGHNA; CDR2 reads YNFKEQ. The CDR3 loop spans 13 amino acids. Trimming removed 0 bases from V and 4 bases from J, with 7 bases in between.

This clone has a handful of counts. The chain joins TRBV21-1 to TRBJ2-2; the D call in the table, TRBD2, was not verified against the DNA. TRBV21-1 is listed as a pseudogene. The CDR3 loop spans 18 amino acids. The CDR3 sequence: CASSKRAPGLANTGELFF. The CDR3 DNA reads as TGTGCCAGCAGCAAAAGGGCACCGGGACTAGCAAACACCGGGGAGCTGTTTTTT.

V usage is TRBV5-1 and J usage is TRBJ2-2; D is uncertain. The ends were cut back, 4 bases at V and 0 bases at J, with 7 bases in the middle. Germline values: CDR1 SGHRS, CDR2 YFSETQ. The CDR3 loop spans 14 amino acids. CDR3 DNA: TGCGCCAGCAGCGGGATCGCGAACACCGGGGAGCTGTTTTTT. Translation: CASSGIANTGELFF. The variable domain in full, with the rest retrieved from reference TRBV5-1 and TRBJ2-2, is KAGVTQTPRYLIKTRGQQVTLSCSPISGHRSVSWYQQTPGQGLQFLFEYFSETQRNKGNFPGRFSGRQFSNSRSEMNVSTLELGDSALYLCASSGIANTGELFFGEGSRLTVL.

This clone was detected only a few times. The chain joins TRBV6-5 to TRBJ2-7; TRBD1 aligns across 7 bases. The CDR3 totals 15 residues. The germline CDR1 and CDR2 sequences are MNHEY and SVGAGI. The V and J ends lost 0 bases and 2 bases, in that order; junction bases with no gene match: 4. CDR3 sequence (DNA): TGTGCCAGCAGTTACTCGACAGGGATACCCTACGAGCAGTACTTC. Translated, it gives CASSYSTGIPYEQYF.

This clone has just a few counts. The J gene is TRBJ2-7, the V gene TRBV14; no firm D call. The CDR3 contains 14 residues. The germline V and J ends were trimmed by 2 bases and 0 bases, with 8 bases remaining between them. Germline V gene sequence: CDR1 SGHDN, CDR2 FVKESK. The CDR3 nucleotides read TGTGCCAGCAGCCAACGACTCCACTCCTACGAGCAGTACTTC. This translates into CASSQRLHSYEQYF.

This clone was detected once. J is TRBJ1-5 and V is TRBV28; possible D gene TRBD1, 6 bases. The CDR3 consists of 16 residues. Per the germline V gene, CDR1 is MDHEN and CDR2 is SYDVKM. V shed 4 bases and J shed 0 bases, with 13 bases lying between them. The CDR3 loop reads CASSWGQAYSNQPQHF. In nucleotides, the CDR3 is TGTGCCAGCAGTTGGGGGCAGGCATATAGCAATCAGCCCCAGCATTTT.

The chain couples TRBV5-4 to TRBJ2-7; no firm D call. The CDR3 is 12 amino acids. Trimming removed 4 bases at V and 4 bases at J, with 9 bases between. Germline V gives CDR1 SGHNT, CDR2 YYREEE (reference sequence). The CDR3 DNA sequence: TGTGCCAGCAGCGTCAACGAGTACGAGCAGTACTTC. It specifies CASSVNEYEQYF.

This clone was seen a few times. The chain employs TRBV6-1 and TRBJ2-1; D not resolved. CDR3 size: 12 residues. The V end was cut by 7 bases, the J end by 0 bases, with 4 bases between. Germline V gene data show CDR1 as MNHNS and CDR2 as SASEGT. CDR3 nucleotides: TGTGCCAGCAAAGCCTCCTACAATGAGCAGTTCTTC. Its protein is CASKASYNEQFF.

J is TRBJ1-5 and V is TRBV5-4, with D maybe TRBD1 (5 bases). From germline, CDR1 is SGHNT and CDR2 YYREEE (reference sequence). The CDR3 covers 13 residues. V lost 0 bases, J lost 4 bases, and 5 bases lay in between. The chain's CDR3 is CASSLGQNQPQHF. The DNA for the CDR3 is TGTGCCAGCAGCTTGGGACAGAATCAGCCCCAGCATTTT.

This clone was seen only a few times. The rearrangement links TRBV28 to TRBJ2-2, with 7 nucleotides matching TRBD1. CDR1 is MDHEN, CDR2 SYDVKM, per germline. V was pared by 6 bases and J by 0 bases, with 13 bases of the junction left unmatched. The CDR3 is made up of 18 amino acids. As DNA, the CDR3 is TGTGCCAGCAGCACCCCCCGCGCAGGGACAGCGAACACCGGGGAGCTGTTTTTT. Amino acids: CASSTPRAGTANTGELFF.

Only a few counts were recorded for this clone. This rearrangement joins TRBV27 to TRBJ2-5; D not certain. V was pared by 8 bases and J by 7 bases, with 14 bases between. The V gene's germline CDR1 is MNHEY and CDR2 SMNVEV (reference sequence). The CDR3 runs 12 residues. In DNA, the CDR3 is TGTGCCAGCGGTTCCCCCTGGCGGACCCAGTACTTC. Translating gives CASGSPWRTQYF.

V and J are TRBV2 and TRBJ1-2; D remains ambiguous. CDR1 is SNHLY, CDR2 FYNNEI, per germline. The CDR3 totals 14 residues. V was trimmed by 3 bases and J by 0 bases, leaving 8 bases between them. CDR3 sequence: CASSETTSNYGYTF. For the CDR3, the DNA is TGTGCCAGCAGTGAGACAACCTCTAACTATGGCTACACCTTC.

This chain connects TRBV5-1 to TRBJ1-5, with 10 bases lining up with TRBD1. The junction had 12 bases not matched to a gene; V was cut back by 9 bases and J by 0 bases. The CDR3 is 17 amino acids. Germline CDR1 is SGHRS and CDR2 is YFSETQ. CDR3 region: CANTLTGGGYSNQPQHF. The CDR3 DNA is TGCGCCAACACACTGACAGGGGGCGGCTATAGCAATCAGCCCCAGCATTTT.

This clone turned up a few times. CDR3: CASSKQTGTNYGYTF. CDR3 sequence (DNA): TGTGCCAGTAGTAAACAGACAGGGACTAACTATGGCTACACCTTC. V is TRBV19 and J is TRBJ1-2; 7 bases are a match to TRBD1. V shed 4 bases and J 0 bases; nucleotides not matched to a gene: 5. Germline CDR1 LNHDA, CDR2 SQIVND (reference sequence). This CDR3 has 15 amino acids.

There are a few counts of this clone. V gene TRBV4-1 combines with J gene TRBJ1-5; D not certain. This CDR3 region has 13 residues. The V and J ends lost 3 bases and 4 bases respectively, with 7 bases between them. The germline V gene has CDR1 MGHRA and CDR2 YSYEKL. CDR3 residues: CASSQVGNQPQHF. The CDR3 bases are TGCGCCAGCAGCCAGGTGGGGAATCAGCCCCAGCATTTT.

This clone was counted a few times. The CDR3 region has the DNA TGTGCCAGCAGAGGAAGGACAGGGGTAGAGACCCAGTACTTC. Its protein product is CASRGRTGVETQYF. This sequence joins TRBV2 and TRBJ2-5; 9 nucleotides match TRBD1. With 6 bases clipped from V and 4 bases from J, the junction kept 6 bases outside the gene matches. The CDR3 extends over 14 amino acids. Looked up from germline, CDR1 is SNHLY and CDR2 is FYNNEI.